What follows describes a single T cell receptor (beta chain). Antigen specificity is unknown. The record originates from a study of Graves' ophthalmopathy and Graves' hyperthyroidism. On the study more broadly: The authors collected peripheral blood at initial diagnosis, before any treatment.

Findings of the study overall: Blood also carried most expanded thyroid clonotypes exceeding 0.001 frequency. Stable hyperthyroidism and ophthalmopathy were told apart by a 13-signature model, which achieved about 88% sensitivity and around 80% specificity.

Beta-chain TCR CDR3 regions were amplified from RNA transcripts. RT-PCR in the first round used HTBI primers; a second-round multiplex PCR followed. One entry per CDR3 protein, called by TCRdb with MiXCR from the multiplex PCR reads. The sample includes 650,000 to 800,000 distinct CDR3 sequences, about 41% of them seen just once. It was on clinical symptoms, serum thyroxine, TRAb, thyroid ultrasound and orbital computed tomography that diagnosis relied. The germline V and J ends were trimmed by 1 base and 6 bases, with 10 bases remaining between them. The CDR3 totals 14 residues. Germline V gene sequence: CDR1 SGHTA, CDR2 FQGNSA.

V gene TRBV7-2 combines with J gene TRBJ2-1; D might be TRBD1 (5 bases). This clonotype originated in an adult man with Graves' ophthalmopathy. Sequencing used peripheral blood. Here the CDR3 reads CASSLGYRSNEQFF. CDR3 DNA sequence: TGTGCCAGCAGCTTAGGTTACAGGAGCAATGAGCAGTTCTTC.